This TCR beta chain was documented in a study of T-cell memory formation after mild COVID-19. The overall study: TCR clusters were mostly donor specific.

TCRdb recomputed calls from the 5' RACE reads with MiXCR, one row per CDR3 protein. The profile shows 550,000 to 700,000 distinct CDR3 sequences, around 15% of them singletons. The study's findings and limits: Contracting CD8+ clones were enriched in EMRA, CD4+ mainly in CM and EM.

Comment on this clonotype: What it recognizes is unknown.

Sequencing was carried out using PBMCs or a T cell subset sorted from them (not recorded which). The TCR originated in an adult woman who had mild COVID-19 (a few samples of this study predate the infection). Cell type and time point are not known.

CDR3 residues: CASSLGTRNQPQHF. DNA for the CDR3: TGCGCCAGCAGCTTGGGGACCCGGAATCAGCCCCAGCATTTT. The genes are TRBV5-1 and TRBJ1-5; D is undetermined. Between the trimmed V and J ends, which lost 0 bases and 4 bases, there was a span of 8 bases. Germline CDR1 and CDR2: SGHRS and YFSETQ. The CDR3 length is 14 residues.